Here is one T cell receptor beta chain with its context. Its antigen is as yet unknown. Germline CDR1 is SEHNR and CDR2 is FQNEAQ (reference sequence). The V end was cut by 6 bases, the J end by 3 bases, with 14 bases between. CDR3 size: 14 residues. The sample is drawn from a study of STAT5B mutations in CD4+ large granular lymphocyte leukemia. The overall study: Among healthy donors, a particular HLA allele went with more CDR3 'QG' motifs.

Methods used by the authors: The detection floor for productive clonotype frequency was 2.59 x 10-5. Method: immunoSEQ multiplex PCR; TCRdb's copy keeps in-frame clones and lacks some. V and J calls and clone size are those listed in that table; D and trimming were worked out from the DNA. The repertoire includes tens of thousands of clones, approximately 84% of them detected once, and approximately 0.3% sits in the top ten. Regarding the study as a whole: 8/27 top patient clones versus 2/35 control clones were TRBV06-family.

The sample consisted of CD4+ T cells from blood buffy coats. This TCR was sampled from a human donor in good health. This chain links TRBV7-9 with TRBJ1-1; a weak D match, TRBD1 (6 bases). The CDR3 region is CASRSTGTDTEAFF. The CDR3 DNA sequence: TGTGCCAGCAGATCAACAGGGACGGACACTGAAGCTTTCTTT.